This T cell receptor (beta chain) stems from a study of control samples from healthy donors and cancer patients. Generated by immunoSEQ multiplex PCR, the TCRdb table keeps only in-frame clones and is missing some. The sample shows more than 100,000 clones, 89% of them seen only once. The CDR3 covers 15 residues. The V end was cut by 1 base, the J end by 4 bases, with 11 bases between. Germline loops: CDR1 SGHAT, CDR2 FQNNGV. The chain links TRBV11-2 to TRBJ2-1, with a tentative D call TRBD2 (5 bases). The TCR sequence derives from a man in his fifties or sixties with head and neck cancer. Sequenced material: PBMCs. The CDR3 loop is CASSLAGGGYNEQFF. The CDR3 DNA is TGTGCCAGCAGCTTAGCTGGTGGCGGGTACAATGAGCAGTTCTTC. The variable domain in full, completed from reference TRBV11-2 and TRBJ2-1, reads EAGVAQSPRYKIIEKRQSVAFWCNPISGHATLYWYQQILGQGPKLLIQFQNNGVVDDSQLPKDRFSAERLKGVDSTLKIQPAKLEDSAVYLCASSLAGGGYNEQFFGPGTRLTVL.